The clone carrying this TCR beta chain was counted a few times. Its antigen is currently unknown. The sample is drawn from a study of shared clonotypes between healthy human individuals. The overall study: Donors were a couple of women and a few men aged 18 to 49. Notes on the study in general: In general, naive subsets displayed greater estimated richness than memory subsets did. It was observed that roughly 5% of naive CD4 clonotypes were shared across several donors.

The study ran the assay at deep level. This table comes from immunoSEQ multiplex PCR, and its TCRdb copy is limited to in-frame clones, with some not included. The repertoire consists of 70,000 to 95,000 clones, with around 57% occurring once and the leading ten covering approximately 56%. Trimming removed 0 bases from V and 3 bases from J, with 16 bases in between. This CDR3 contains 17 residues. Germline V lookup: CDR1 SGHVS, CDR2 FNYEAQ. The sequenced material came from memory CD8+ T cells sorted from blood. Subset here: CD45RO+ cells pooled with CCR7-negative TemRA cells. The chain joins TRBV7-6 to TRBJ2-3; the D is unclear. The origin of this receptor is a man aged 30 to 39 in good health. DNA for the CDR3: TGTGCCAGCAGCTTAGCGCAAAGGGAACAGTGGACAGATACGCAGTATTTT. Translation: CASSLAQREQWTDTQYF.